This T cell receptor beta chain was sequenced in a study of early T cells in non-severe SARS-CoV-2 infection. General observations from the study: Matching with VDJdb favored anti-spike CD8 responses (missing private and CD4 specificities).

Attachment of unique molecular identifiers was made to individual cDNA molecules. MiXCR, applied by TCRdb to the 5' RACE reads, yields one record per CDR3 protein. The sample contains tens of thousands of distinct CDR3 sequences, over 15% of which appear only once. As for this clonotype: No antigen is known for it.

With 2 bases removed from V and 4 bases from J, the gap between germline ends came to 15 bases. The CDR3 is made up of 16 amino acids. CDR1 SGHRS and CDR2 YFSETQ come from the germline V gene. The sequence was collected from an adult who was a healthcare worker with PCR-confirmed SARS-CoV-2 infection or an uninfected control (not recorded which). The sample was whole blood, taken at baseline. V usage is TRBV5-1 and J usage is TRBJ1-4, with a weak D call TRBD1 (6 bases). The CDR3 DNA sequence: TGCGCCAGCAGCTTAATCCCGGGACAAATTAATGAAAAACTGTTTTTT. This codes for CASSLIPGQINEKLFF.